The 25 T cell receptor beta chains reported below all come from one sample, sequenced in a study of cytomegalovirus exposure and HLA in healthy donors. The PCR ran on 60 Vbeta and 13 Jbeta primers. Sequencing was performed with immunoSEQ multiplex PCR; in TCRdb, only in-frame clones are kept and a portion is missing. The sample yields some 160,000 clones, roughly 73% seen once. The sequenced sample was PBMCs. These receptor sequences come from a young woman in good health and CMV-seronegative.

The V call is TRBV6-1, the J call TRBJ2-7; 9 bases match TRBD2. The CDR3 runs to 13 residues. Germline V gene sequence: CDR1 MNHNS, CDR2 SASEGT. Losses at the gene ends were 6 bases for V and 0 bases for J; bases not matched to a gene: 0. The CDR3 DNA sequence: TGTGCCAGCAGGACTAGCGGCTCCTACGAGCAGTACTTC. Its translation is CASRTSGSYEQYF.

This chain uses TRBV10-3 with TRBJ2-3; TRBD2 matches at 7 bases. Germline V gives CDR1 ENHRY, CDR2 SYGVKD. V gave up 11 bases and J gave up 0 bases; unmatched junction bases: 8. The CDR3 length is 14 residues. CDR3 protein: CAATSAPSTDTQYF. CDR3 coding DNA: TGTGCCGCCACTAGCGCCCCTAGCACAGATACGCAGTATTTT.

The V call is TRBV6-5, the J call TRBJ1-3; D may be TRBD1 (6 bases). Trimming pared 7 bases from V and 0 bases from J, leaving 13 bases between. Germline lookup yields CDR1 MNHEY and CDR2 SVGAGI. This CDR3 comprises 15 residues. The CDR3 nucleotides are TGTGCCAGCATCGAGGACAGAACCTCTGGAAACACCATATATTTT. It specifies CASIEDRTSGNTIYF.

Concerning this clone: At one end, the junction sequence differs from germline, possibly due to a read error. Other DNA sequences within the sample encode an identical CDR3. The chain combines TRBV30 with TRBJ1-1, with 7 bases identical to TRBD1. Germline CDR1 and CDR2: GTSNPN and SVGIG (reference sequence). The CDR3 extends over 13 amino acids. The DNA of the CDR3 is TGTGCCTGGGGGGGACAGATGAATACTGAAGCTTTCTTT. Translated, it gives CAWGGQMNTEAFF. Variable domain in full (rest from reference TRBV30 and TRBJ1-1): SQTIHQWPATLVQPVGSPLSLECTVEGTSNPNLYWYRQAAGRGLQLLFYSVGIGQISSEVPQNLSASRPQDRQFILSSKKLLLSDSGFYLCAWGGQMNTEAFFGQGTRLTVV.

J is TRBJ2-3 and V is TRBV28, with unresolved D. Trimming took off 10 bases at V and 2 bases at J, with 13 bases between the two ends. There are 13 residues in the CDR3. Germline values: CDR1 MDHEN, CDR2 SYDVKM. CDR3 DNA: TGTGCCACAAACACCCTCCCCACAGATACGCAGTATTTT. Translated: CATNTLPTDTQYF.

The chain links TRBV2 to TRBJ1-3; D remains ambiguous. The germline CDR1 and CDR2 sequences are SNHLY and FYNNEI. This CDR3 comprises 15 residues. V lost 5 bases and J 0 bases, leaving 11 bases between the germline ends. For the CDR3, the DNA is TGTGCCAGCAGTCGGGTAGCCGCCTCTGGAAACACCATATATTTT. Its translation: CASSRVAASGNTIYF.

This chain links TRBV7-8 with TRBJ1-5; TRBD1 matches at 7 bases. Germline values: CDR1 SGHVS, CDR2 FQNEAQ. This CDR3 spans 14 amino acids. The trim removed 1 base at V and 4 bases at J, leaving 1 base unmatched. Here the CDR3 DNA reads TGTGCCAGCAGCTTAGGGGACAGTAATCAGCCCCAGCATTTT. This translates into CASSLGDSNQPQHF.

The CDR3, as DNA: TGCGCCAGCAGCCCTGAGACTGGTAGCTCCTACGAGCAGTACTTC. Translated, it gives CASSPETGSSYEQYF. The chain couples TRBV5-1 to TRBJ2-7; the D is unclear. CDR1 SGHRS and CDR2 YFSETQ come from the germline V gene. The CDR3 extends over 15 amino acids. V was cut by 4 bases and J by 0 bases, with 14 bases left in between.

As for this clone: Additional DNA sequences in this sample encode the identical CDR3. The chain couples TRBV5-1 to TRBJ1-3; D not certain. V was shortened by 1 base and J by 4 bases, with 9 bases between the two germline ends. Germline-derived CDR1 and CDR2 are SGHRS and YFSETQ. The CDR3 covers 14 residues. The chain's CDR3 is CASSLTPGGNTIYF. The CDR3 DNA reads as TGCGCCAGCAGCTTGACGCCGGGGGGAAACACCATATATTTT.

This clone was counted a single time. The chain combines TRBV4-1 with TRBJ2-7; D may be TRBD1 (6 bases). The CDR3 spans 14 residues. Germline CDR1 and CDR2: MGHRA and YSYEKL. With 4 bases removed from V and 6 bases from J, the gap between germline ends came to 16 bases. CDR3 in amino acids: CASSLRRDIGEQYF. The CDR3 nucleotides are TGCGCCAGCAGCCTGCGCCGGGACATCGGCGAGCAGTACTTC.

The CDR3 sequence: CASSLGAFTGELFF. In DNA, the CDR3 is TGCGCCAGCAGCTTGGGGGCTTTCACCGGGGAGCTGTTTTTT. J is TRBJ2-2 and V is TRBV5-1, with no clear D. V shed 0 bases and J shed 4 bases, with 7 bases lying between them. This CDR3 comprises 14 residues. In germline, CDR1 is SGHRS, CDR2 YFSETQ.

This chain links TRBV28 with TRBJ1-2, with 8 bases that match TRBD1. V gave up 6 bases and J gave up 6 bases; unmatched junction bases: 6. This CDR3 has 13 amino acids. From germline, CDR1 is MDHEN and CDR2 SYDVKM. The CDR3 loop reads CASRDREWDGYTF. Written as DNA, the CDR3 is TGTGCCAGCAGGGACAGGGAATGGGATGGCTACACCTTC.

A remark on this clone: This sample also contains other DNA sequences that code for the same CDR3. The rearrangement uses TRBV2 and TRBJ1-1; 8 bases line up with TRBD1. The CDR3 has 14 amino acids. After removal of 7 bases from V and 4 bases from J, the junction contained 8 bases not matched to a gene. CDR1 and CDR2 from the germline V gene are SNHLY and FYNNEI. The CDR3 nucleotides are TGTGCCAGCACCGACAGGGGAGCGGGCACTGAAGCTTTCTTT. Its protein product is CASTDRGAGTEAFF. Full variable domain (rest looked up from reference TRBV2 and TRBJ1-1): EPEVTQTPSHQVTQMGQEVILRCVPISNHLYFYWYRQILGQKVEFLVSFYNNEISEKSEIFDDQFSVERPDGSNFTLKIRSTKLEDSAMYFCASTDRGAGTEAFFGQGTRLTVV.

This chain links TRBV6-1 with TRBJ2-7; D is uncertain. Trimming took off 5 bases at V and 2 bases at J, with 4 bases between the two ends. From germline, CDR1 is MNHNS and CDR2 SASEGT. The CDR3 loop spans 11 amino acids. CDR3 loop: CASSSTYEQYF. The CDR3 coding sequence is TGTGCCAGCAGTTCTACCTACGAGCAGTACTTC.

This clone was counted only a few times. V is TRBV10-3 and J is TRBJ2-5, with D possibly being TRBD2 (5 bases). The CDR3 is made up of 16 amino acids. CDR1 and CDR2 from the germline V gene are ENHRY and SYGVKD. V lost 5 bases to trimming and J lost 0 bases, with 16 bases between them. CDR3 region: CAISPEGGSYQETQYF. As DNA, the CDR3 is TGTGCCATCAGTCCAGAGGGTGGCAGTTACCAAGAGACCCAGTACTTC.

The chain combines TRBV5-1 with TRBJ2-3; 7 nucleotides align to TRBD2. CDR1 and CDR2 (germline): SGHRS, YFSETQ. The junction had 6 bases not matched to a gene; V was cut back by 0 bases and J by 2 bases. The CDR3 is 16 amino acids. The CDR3 is CASSLEGRGYTDTQYF. DNA for the CDR3: TGCGCCAGCAGCTTGGAGGGGCGGGGGTACACAGATACGCAGTATTTT.

This clone was detected only a few times. The genes are TRBV15 and TRBJ1-1, with D unresolved. The V gene lost 9 bases and the J gene lost 7 bases, with 15 bases spanning the gap. CDR1 and CDR2 from the germline V gene are LNHNV and YYDKDF (reference sequence). The CDR3 is 12 amino acids. CDR3 region: CATSAAGREAFF. In DNA, the CDR3 is TGTGCCACTTCGGCGGCGGGTCGTGAAGCTTTCTTT.

The rearrangement uses TRBV5-4 and TRBJ1-4, with D possibly TRBD1 on 5 matching bases. V gave up 0 bases and J gave up 5 bases, with 11 bases separating them. The CDR3 spans 15 residues. Looked up from germline, CDR1 is SGHNT and CDR2 is YYREEE (reference sequence). CDR3 protein: CASSLGQTQNEKLFF. Here the CDR3 DNA reads TGTGCCAGCAGCTTGGGACAGACACAAAATGAAAAACTGTTTTTT.

J is TRBJ1-1 and V is TRBV20-1, with D unresolved. The CDR3 has 11 amino acids. V was cut by 5 bases and J by 5 bases, with 9 bases left in between. The germline gives CDR1 DFQATT, CDR2 SNEGSKA (reference sequence). This CDR3 reads CSALIVTEAFF. The CDR3 DNA sequence: TGCAGTGCTTTAATTGTGACTGAAGCTTTCTTT.

The chain carries TRBV5-1 and TRBJ1-1, with a weak D call TRBD1 (6 bases). CDR1 and CDR2 (germline): SGHRS, YFSETQ. Deletions cut 7 bases from V and 5 bases from J, with 24 bases between. CDR3 length: 16 amino acids. Here the CDR3 DNA reads TGCGCCAGCCGGACAGACGGGCACCCCGCAGGGACTGAAGCTTTCTTT. Translation gives CASRTDGHPAGTEAFF.

The chain has TRBV7-8 and TRBJ1-5; no clear D gene. The CDR3 sequence is 14 residues long. Germline CDR1 SGHVS, CDR2 FQNEAQ. V was clipped by 5 bases and J by 0 bases, with 8 bases between them. Here the CDR3 reads CASSPVFSNQPQHF. The CDR3 DNA reads as TGTGCCAGCAGCCCTGTCTTTAGCAATCAGCCCCAGCATTTT.

V and J are TRBV11-1 and TRBJ2-1; D is perhaps TRBD2 (6 bases). V lost 3 bases, J lost 3 bases, and 12 bases lay in between. Germline CDR1 is SGHAT and CDR2 is FQDESV (reference sequence). The CDR3 has 15 residues. The CDR3 nucleotides are TGTGCCAGCAGCTTTAGGAGGGGAGGCTACAATGAGCAGTTCTTC. This codes for CASSFRRGGYNEQFF.

The chain is built from TRBV6-6 and TRBJ1-5; D is perhaps TRBD1 (5 bases). Trimming removed 8 bases at V and 5 bases at J, with 16 bases between. This CDR3 region has 14 residues. CDR1 is MNHNY, CDR2 SVGAGI, per germline (reference sequence). The CDR3 nucleotides are TGTGCCAGCTCCGACTGGACACTCTATCAGCCCCAGCATTTT. Encoded protein: CASSDWTLYQPQHF.

The chain has TRBV28 and TRBJ2-7; a weak D match, TRBD2 (6 bases). Germline assignment: CDR1 MDHEN and CDR2 SYDVKM. Trimming pared 6 bases from V and 2 bases from J, leaving 11 bases between. There are 13 residues in the CDR3. This CDR3 reads CASRTGLAYEQYF. CDR3 bases: TGTGCCAGCAGAACGGGACTCGCCTACGAGCAGTACTTC.

The CDR3 sequence is CASSEAGGLNEQFF. The DNA for the CDR3 is TGTGCCAGCAGTGAGGCGGGGGGGCTCAATGAGCAGTTCTTC. The chain has TRBV6-4 and TRBJ2-1; the match to TRBD2 covers 9 bases. Germline V gives CDR1 MRHNA, CDR2 SNTAGT. V lost 3 bases to trimming and J lost 6 bases; unmatched junction nucleotides: 3. The CDR3 extends over 14 amino acids.